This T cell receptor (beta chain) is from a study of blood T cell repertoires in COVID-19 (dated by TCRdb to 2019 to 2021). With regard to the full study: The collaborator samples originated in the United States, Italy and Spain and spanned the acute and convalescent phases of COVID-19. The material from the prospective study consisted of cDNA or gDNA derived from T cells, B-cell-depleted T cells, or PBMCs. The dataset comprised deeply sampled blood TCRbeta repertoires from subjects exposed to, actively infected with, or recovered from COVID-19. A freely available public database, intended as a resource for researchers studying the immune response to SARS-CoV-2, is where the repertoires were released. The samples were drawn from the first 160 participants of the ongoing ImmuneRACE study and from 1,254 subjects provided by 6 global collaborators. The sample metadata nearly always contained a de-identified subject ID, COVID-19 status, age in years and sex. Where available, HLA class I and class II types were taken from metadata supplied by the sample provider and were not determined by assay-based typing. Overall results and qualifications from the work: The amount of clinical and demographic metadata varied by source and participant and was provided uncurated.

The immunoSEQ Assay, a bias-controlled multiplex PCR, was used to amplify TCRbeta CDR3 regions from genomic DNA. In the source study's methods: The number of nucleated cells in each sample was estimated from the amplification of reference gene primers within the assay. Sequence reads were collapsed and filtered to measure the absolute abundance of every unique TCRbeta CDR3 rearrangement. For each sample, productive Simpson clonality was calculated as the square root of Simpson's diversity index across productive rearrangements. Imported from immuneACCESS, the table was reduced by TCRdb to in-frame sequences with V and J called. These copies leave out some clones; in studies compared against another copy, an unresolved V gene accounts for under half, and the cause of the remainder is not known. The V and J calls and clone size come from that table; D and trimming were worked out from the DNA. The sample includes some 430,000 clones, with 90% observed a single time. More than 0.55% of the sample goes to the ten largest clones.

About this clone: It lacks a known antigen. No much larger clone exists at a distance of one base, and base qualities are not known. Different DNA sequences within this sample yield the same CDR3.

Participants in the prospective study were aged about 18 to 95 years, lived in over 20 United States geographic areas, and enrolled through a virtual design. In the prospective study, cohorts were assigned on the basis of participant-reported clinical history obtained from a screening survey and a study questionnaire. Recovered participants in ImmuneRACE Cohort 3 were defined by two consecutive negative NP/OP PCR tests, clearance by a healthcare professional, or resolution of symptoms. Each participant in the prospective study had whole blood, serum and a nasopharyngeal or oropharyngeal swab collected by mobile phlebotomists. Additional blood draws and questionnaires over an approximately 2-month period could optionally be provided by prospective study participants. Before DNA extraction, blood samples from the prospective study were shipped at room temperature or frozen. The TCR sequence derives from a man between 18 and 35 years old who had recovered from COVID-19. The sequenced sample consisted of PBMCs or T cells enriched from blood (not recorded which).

The CDR3 region has the sequence CASSPSQGLNTEAFF. The DNA sequence is as follows: TGTGCCAGCTCACCAAGTCAGGGATTGAACACTGAAGCTTTCTTT. The rearranged chain carries TRBV18 and TRBJ1-1, with a weak D call of TRBD1 (5 bases match). Deletion took 2 bases off V and 0 bases off J, with a span of 10 bases between the germline ends. CDR1 and CDR2, looked up from the germline V gene, are KGHSH and LQKENI. Measured from the cysteine to the phenylalanine, the CDR3 is 15 residues long. Solely the CDR3 DNA is kept, with 45 bases framed from the first base.